The clone carrying this T cell receptor (beta chain) appeared a few times. Systemic immunosuppression or autoimmune disease history was grounds to exclude patients. Here immunoSEQ multiplex PCR was the method, and the copy in TCRdb shows in-frame clones only, minus some. The data contain 20,000 to 25,000 clones, 76% of them singletons. This sample was taken from a study of OX40 agonist ivuxolimab in advanced cancers. The germline gives CDR1 ENHRY, CDR2 SYGVKD. The V gene end was trimmed by 0 bases and the J gene end by 10 bases; junction bases not matched to a gene: 5. The CDR3 has 16 residues. The TCR originated in an adult with an advanced solid tumor such as melanoma, head and neck, liver or kidney cancer. Sequencing used CD4+ or CD8+ T cells sorted from blood, obtained in a trial of the OX40 agonist ivuxolimab. The chain uses TRBV10-3 and TRBJ1-6; the match to TRBD1 covers 11 bases. The CDR3 nucleotides are TGTGCCATCAGTGAGTCGTGGGGACAGGGGGGATCACCCCTCCACTTT. Translated: CAISESWGQGGSPLHF.